Presented here are 9 T cell receptor beta chains from one specimen sequenced in a study of blood T cell repertoires in COVID-19. Here immunoSEQ multiplex PCR was the method, and the copy in TCRdb shows in-frame clones only, minus some. This sample has 150,000 or so clones; roughly 90% occur once, and the top ten carry approximately 1.2%. Sequencing used PBMCs or T cells enriched from blood (not recorded which). These receptors were taken from a woman aged 25 to 39 with acute COVID-19.

The chain has TRBV28 and TRBJ2-4; D possibly corresponds to TRBD2 (5 bases). CDR3 length: 16 residues. The germline CDR1 and CDR2 sequences are MDHEN and SYDVKM. V dropped 3 bases and J dropped 0 bases, with 12 bases sitting between them. The CDR3 nucleotides read TGTGCCAGCAGTTTCCCCTCCGAGGGAGCCAAAAACATTCAGTACTTC. This sequence encodes CASSFPSEGAKNIQYF.

This chain joins TRBV28 and TRBJ2-7; 8 nucleotides align to TRBD1. Per germline, CDR1 MDHEN and CDR2 SYDVKM. This CDR3 spans 11 amino acids. The CDR3 is CIQDRAYEQYF. In nucleotides, the CDR3 is TGTATTCAGGACAGGGCCTACGAGCAGTACTTC.

A word on this clone: Other nucleotide sequences in the sample specify the same CDR3. V usage is TRBV6-5 and J usage is TRBJ1-5, with D unresolved. Germline assignment: CDR1 MNHEY and CDR2 SVGAGI. CDR3 size: 13 residues. V lost 2 bases, J lost 4 bases, and 6 bases lay in between. DNA of the CDR3: TGTGCCAGCAGTTACGAGTTGAATCAGCCCCAGCATTTT. Translated: CASSYELNQPQHF.

This chain uses TRBV29-1 with TRBJ1-2; TRBD1 agrees at 9 bases. CDR3 size: 16 residues. Trimming took 4 bases from V and 3 from J; bases not matched to a gene: 12. Germline V lookup: CDR1 SQVTM, CDR2 ANQGSEA. This chain's CDR3 is CSVAGQGKLQDYGYTF. The DNA of the CDR3 is TGCAGCGTTGCAGGACAGGGGAAGCTTCAGGACTATGGCTACACCTTC.

This clone has just one count. The V call is TRBV7-9, the J call TRBJ2-1, with 11 nucleotides matching TRBD2. The CDR3 runs to 19 residues. The germline V gene has CDR1 SEHNR and CDR2 FQNEAQ (reference sequence). The trim removed 1 base at V and 7 bases at J, leaving 15 bases unmatched. The CDR3 sequence: CASSLVPPELAGVWNEQFF. CDR3 DNA: TGTGCCAGCAGCTTAGTCCCCCCGGAACTAGCGGGAGTATGGAATGAGCAGTTCTTC.

The chain employs TRBV5-1 and TRBJ2-1, with TRBD1 matching 7 bases. The CDR3 totals 16 residues. V shed 4 bases, J shed 0 bases, and the junction held 7 bases outside the gene matches. Germline CDR1 reads SGHRS; CDR2 reads YFSETQ. In nucleotides, the CDR3 is TGCGCCAGCAGCCCCGCCGGGGACAGCTCCTACAATGAGCAGTTCTTC. Its translation is CASSPAGDSSYNEQFF.

The J gene is TRBJ1-1, the V gene TRBV28; 7 bases are a match to TRBD1. This CDR3 has 14 residues. Trimming at V came to 8 bases and at J to 3 bases, leaving 9 bases not matched to a gene. Looked up from germline, CDR1 is MDHEN and CDR2 is SYDVKM. The CDR3 DNA follows: TGTGCCAGCCGATTCACAGGGGTTGACACTGAAGCTTTCTTT. Translated, it gives CASRFTGVDTEAFF.

This clone was found a few times. The chain uses TRBV9 and TRBJ2-1; 9 nucleotides agree with TRBD1. With 0 bases clipped from V and 8 bases from J, the junction kept 9 bases outside the gene matches. CDR3 length: 16 amino acids. Germline-derived CDR1 and CDR2 are SGDLS and YYNGEE. The CDR3 bases are TGTGCCAGCAGCGTAGAAGGCGGGAGACAGGGGGATGAGCAGTTCTTC. It is translated as CASSVEGGRQGDEQFF.

CDR3 region: CASSRNPGTGVYEQYF. CDR3 DNA sequence: TGTGCCAGCAGTCGAAACCCCGGGACAGGTGTCTACGAGCAGTACTTC. The genes are TRBV27 and TRBJ2-7; 8 bases fit TRBD1. This CDR3 comprises 16 residues. The ends lost 5 bases at V and 3 bases at J; junction bases unmatched: 12. Germline CDR1 and CDR2: MNHEY and SMNVEV (reference sequence).